A selection of T cell receptor beta chains follows, all from one sample in a study of T cells expressing NK-cell markers. TCRdb reworked the 5' RACE reads into one entry per CDR3 protein, no DNA. This repertoire includes approximately 440,000 distinct CDR3 sequences. The sample comprised blood T cells: a sorted CD56 or NKG2C T cell subset, CD4+ or CD8+ T cells, or bulk PBMC T cells (not recorded which). Receptor source: a woman aged 45-60 years in good health. The CDR3 runs from the conserved cysteine through the conserved F or W.

CASSSRERLAGNYEQYF,TRBV4-1,TRBJ2-7
CASIGRQRNSPLHF,TRBV28,TRBJ1-6
CASSLAWEGGANVLTF,TRBV7-4,TRBJ2-6
CASSLEAGALHF,TRBV7-9,TRBJ1-6
CSATLAETQYF,TRBV20-1,TRBJ2-5
CSASSGSVPDEQFF,TRBV20-1,TRBJ2-1
CASARTSYSYEQYF,TRBV2,TRBJ2-7
CASSLSRLAGNEQYF,TRBV27,TRBJ2-7
CSVGLETSGTQYF,TRBV29-1,TRBJ2-3
CASSLAGAVGQGTHVGYGYTF,TRBV7-8,TRBJ1-2
CASSVLTSDYNEQFF,TRBV2,TRBJ2-1
CASSGRLGSSYEQYF,TRBV6-5,TRBJ2-7
CASRDRDLSSYNEQFF,TRBV28,TRBJ2-1
CASSLGTGTGQKLFF,TRBV7-6,TRBJ1-4
CASSPLGLSPLHF,TRBV12-3/TRBV12-4,TRBJ1-6
CASSGRTGGTGELFF,TRBV25-1,TRBJ2-2
CASTRLGQVFGANVLTF,TRBV12-3/TRBV12-4,TRBJ2-6
CASSATGGDYGYTF,TRBV19,TRBJ1-2
CASSSLSGSPNTGELFF,TRBV7-2,TRBJ2-2
CASSSQTGLAGGGYNEQFF,TRBV5-1,TRBJ2-1
CASSYSNLAGEETQYF,TRBV6-5,TRBJ2-5
CASDRTHEQYF,TRBV2,TRBJ2-7
CASSLYSLSLNTGELFF,TRBV5-6,TRBJ2-2
CASDTGIFTSPLHF,TRBV6-6,TRBJ1-6
CASSVGLNSYEQYF,TRBV16,TRBJ2-7
CASSQDPAGGADTQYF,TRBV4-1,TRBJ2-3
CASSLQDRAVYNEQFF,TRBV4-2,TRBJ2-1
CASSLRGLAGGSNTGELFF,TRBV4-2,TRBJ2-2
CASSLQEGWNEQFF,TRBV7-9,TRBJ2-1
CASSLIIPHTGAGGRSSYNEQFF,TRBV4-1,TRBJ2-1
CASRETELNGYTF,TRBV5-1,TRBJ1-2
CATNPGENKNIQYF,TRBV6-5,TRBJ2-4
CASRGNLAGAYEQYF,TRBV2,TRBJ2-7
CASRTKDHPRTGELFF,TRBV12-3/TRBV12-4,TRBJ2-2
CASSLPSGEPTLETQYF,TRBV11-3,TRBJ2-5
CSARDLDREEELFF,TRBV20-1,TRBJ2-2